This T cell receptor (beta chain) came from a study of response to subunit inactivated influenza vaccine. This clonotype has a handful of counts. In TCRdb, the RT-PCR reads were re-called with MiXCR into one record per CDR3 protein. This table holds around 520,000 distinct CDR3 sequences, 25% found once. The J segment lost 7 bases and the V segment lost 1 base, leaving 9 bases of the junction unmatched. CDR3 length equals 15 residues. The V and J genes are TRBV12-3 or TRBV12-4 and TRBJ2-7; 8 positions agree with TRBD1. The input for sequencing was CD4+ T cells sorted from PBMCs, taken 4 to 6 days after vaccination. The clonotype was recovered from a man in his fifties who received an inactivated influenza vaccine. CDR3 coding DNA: TGTGCCAGCAGTTTAGGGGGACAGGTCCCCGAGGAGCAGTACTTC. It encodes CASSLGGQVPEEQYF.